These T cell receptor beta chains were read from a single sample in a study of regulatory T cells in long-lasting Graves disease. TCRdb re-analysed the multiplex PCR reads in MiXCR, keeping a single row per CDR3 protein. The table records 320,000 or so distinct CDR3 sequences, approximately 20% of them present only once. The sample in question was peripheral blood mononuclear cells (PBMCs), obtained at new diagnosis, from a patient treated with antithyroid drugs. The receptors derive from a female donor with Graves disease. The CDR3 runs from the conserved cysteine through the conserved F or W. The D gene is left open where the match is weak. The size entry is marked missing in some rows and otherwise reads once, few, many or a size class.

j_call clone_size d_call v_call cdr3_nt cdr3_aa
TRBJ1-4 many NA TRBV12-3/TRBV12-4 TGTGCCAGCAGTCCGGGGGTTACGACTGAAAAACTGTTTTTT CASSPGVTTEKLFF
TRBJ1-4 many NA TRBV19 TGTGCCAGTTCGGAGGGACAATCTGGAAAACTGTTTTTT CASSEGQSGKLFF
TRBJ2-7 many TRBD1 TRBV20-1 TGCAGTGCCAGGGGACAGCGGCACGAGCAGTACTTC CSARGQRHEQYF
TRBJ2-7 NA NA TRBV13 TGTGCCAGCAGCCCGCGTTTGGAGGGCCCCTCCTACGAGCAGTACTTC CASSPRLEGPSYEQYF
TRBJ2-5 many TRBD2 TRBV7-8 TGTGCCAGCAGCTTATATGGGACTAGCGGGGCGCAAGAGACCCAGTACTTC CASSLYGTSGAQETQYF
TRBJ1-5 few NA TRBV27 TGTGCCAGCAGTTTCTCGGCCCCAGAGCGCGGTCAGCCCCAGCATTTT CASSFSAPERGQPQHF
TRBJ1-2 NA NA TRBV30 TGTGCCTGGAGTCAGGGGCAGTTTCTTGGCTACACCTTC CAWSQGQFLGYTF
TRBJ2-3 many NA TRBV28 TGTGCCTCCAGTTCCCCTAGCCCTAGCACAGATACGCAGTATTTT CASSSPSPSTDTQYF
TRBJ2-2 many NA TRBV18 TGTGCCAGCTCACCACCGGGTGACACCGGGGAGCTGTTTTTT CASSPPGDTGELFF
TRBJ2-5 few NA TRBV18 TGTGCCAGCTCACCACCGTACAGGGAAGAGACCCAGTACTTC CASSPPYREETQYF
TRBJ2-3 many TRBD1 TRBV10-3 TGTGCCATCAGTGAACAGGGGAGCACAGATACGCAGTATTTT CAISEQGSTDTQYF
TRBJ2-1 few NA TRBV6-1 TGTCTCAAGGAGGGCGAAAAGTACAATGAGCAGTTCTTC CLKEGEKYNEQFF
TRBJ2-5 NA TRBD2 TRBV7-8 TGTGCCAGCAGCTTTTTCTCTGGACTAGCGGGCAGGGGGACCCAGTACTTC CASSFFSGLAGRGTQYF